This TCR beta chain is drawn from a study of CD8 T cells in ankylosing spondylitis. In making TCR beta libraries, quantitative 5'-RACE with molecular barcodes was used. TCRdb called the 5' RACE reads again in MiXCR, with one record for every CDR3 protein. The data hold approximately 42,000 distinct CDR3 sequences, with more than 3% observed a single time. Study results and caveats: Some motif variants were previously reported in reactive arthritis synovial fluid and blood. Blood of patients with ankylosing spondylitis appeared to be characterized by a TCR beta motif of eight highly homologous variants.

The CDR3 spans 15 residues. J gave up 4 bases and V 5 bases, and 8 bases lay outside the gene matches. From germline, CDR1 is SGDLS and CDR2 YYNGEE. This clonotype was counted at least ten times. Its antigen is undetermined. Specimen: blood, either unsorted or a sorted T cell fraction (not recorded which). The sequence was collected from a female donor with ankylosing spondylitis or in good health (not recorded which). This chain connects TRBV9 to TRBJ2-2, with 7 bases aligning to TRBD2. The chain's CDR3 is CASSAREEGTGELFF. For the CDR3, the DNA is TGTGCCAGCAGTGCCCGGGAGGAAGGCACCGGGGAGCTGTTTTTT.